Each of the 3 T cell receptor beta chains below was sequenced from the same sample in a study of cytomegalovirus exposure and HLA in healthy donors. PCR primers comprised 60 Vbeta and 13 Jbeta primers. Produced via immunoSEQ multiplex PCR; TCRdb's table is partial and in-frame only. Of over 25,000 clones listed, around 64% were seen once; the top ten hold 3.5% to 4.5%. The material sequenced was PBMCs. Receptor source: a woman aged 45-60 years in good health and CMV-seronegative.

The J gene is TRBJ1-4, the V gene TRBV4-1, with TRBD1 as a possible D gene (6 bases). CDR3 length: 15 amino acids. Germline CDR1 and CDR2: MGHRA and YSYEKL. Between the trimmed V and J ends, which lost 0 bases and 8 bases, there was a span of 13 bases. The CDR3 DNA is TGCGCCAGCAGCCAAGAGGGGCGCCAGGGGGAAAAACTGTTTTTT. Translating gives CASSQEGRQGEKLFF.

The J gene is TRBJ1-1, the V gene TRBV19, with 7 positions matching TRBD1. The length of the CDR3 is 13 residues. The trim removed 6 bases at V and 1 base at J, leaving 2 bases unmatched. Germline CDR1 reads LNHDA; CDR2 reads SQIVND (reference sequence). CDR3 DNA sequence: TGTGCCAGTAGCCACAGGGGGAACACTGAAGCTTTCTTT. It is translated as CASSHRGNTEAFF.

The chain uses TRBV29-1 and TRBJ1-2; maybe TRBD1 (6 bases). This CDR3 has 13 amino acids. Germline CDR1 and CDR2: SQVTM and ANQGSEA. V shed 0 bases and J shed 8 bases, with 13 bases lying between them. The CDR3 is CSVEDPGAWGYTF. The CDR3 coding sequence is TGCAGCGTTGAAGATCCAGGGGCATGGGGCTACACCTTC.